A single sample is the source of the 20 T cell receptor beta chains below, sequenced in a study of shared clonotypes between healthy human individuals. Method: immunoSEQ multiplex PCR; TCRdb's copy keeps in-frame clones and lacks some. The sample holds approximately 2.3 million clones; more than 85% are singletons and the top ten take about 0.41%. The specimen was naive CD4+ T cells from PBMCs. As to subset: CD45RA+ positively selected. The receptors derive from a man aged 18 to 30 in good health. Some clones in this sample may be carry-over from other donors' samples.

The CDR3 DNA sequence: TGCGCCAGCAGCGCCCTTAGCCCGGAGGGAGCTTTCTTT. This encodes CASSALSPEGAFF. V usage is TRBV5-1 and J usage is TRBJ1-1; the D is unclear. V was trimmed by 4 bases and J by 10 bases, leaving 17 bases between them. The CDR3 loop spans 13 amino acids. Germline loops: CDR1 SGHRS, CDR2 YFSETQ.

The chain's CDR3 is CASSGLAGDHTGELFF. The DNA of the CDR3 is TGCGCCAGCAGCGGACTAGCGGGAGATCACACCGGGGAGCTGTTTTTT. This chain links TRBV5-1 with TRBJ2-2, with TRBD2 identical over 13 bases. The CDR3 is 16 amino acids. Germline V gene data show CDR1 as SGHRS and CDR2 as YFSETQ. J lost 3 bases, V lost 4 bases, and 3 bases had no gene match. The full variable domain, its missing parts supplied by reference TRBV5-1 and TRBJ2-2, is KAGVTQTPRYLIKTRGQQVTLSCSPISGHRSVSWYQQTPGQGLQFLFEYFSETQRNKGNFPGRFSGRQFSNSRSEMNVSTLELGDSALYLCASSGLAGDHTGELFFGEGSRLTVL.

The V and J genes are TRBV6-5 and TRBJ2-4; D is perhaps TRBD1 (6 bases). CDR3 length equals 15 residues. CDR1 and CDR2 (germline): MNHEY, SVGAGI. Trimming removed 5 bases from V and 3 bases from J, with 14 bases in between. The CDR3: CASSPMDRDKNIQYF. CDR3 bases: TGTGCCAGCAGTCCCATGGACAGAGACAAAAACATTCAGTACTTC.

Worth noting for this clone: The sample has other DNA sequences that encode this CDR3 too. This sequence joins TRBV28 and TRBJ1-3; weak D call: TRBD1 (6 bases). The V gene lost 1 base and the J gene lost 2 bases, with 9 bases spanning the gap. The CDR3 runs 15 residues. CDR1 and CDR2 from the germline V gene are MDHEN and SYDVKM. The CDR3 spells CASSLSQGAGNTIYF. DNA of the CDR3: TGTGCCAGCAGTTTATCACAGGGCGCTGGAAACACCATATATTTT.

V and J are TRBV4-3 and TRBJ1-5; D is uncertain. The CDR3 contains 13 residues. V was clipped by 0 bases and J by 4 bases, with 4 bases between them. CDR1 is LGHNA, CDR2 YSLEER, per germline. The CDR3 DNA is TGCGCCAGCAGCCAAGAAAGGAATCAGCCCCAGCATTTT. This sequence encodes CASSQERNQPQHF.

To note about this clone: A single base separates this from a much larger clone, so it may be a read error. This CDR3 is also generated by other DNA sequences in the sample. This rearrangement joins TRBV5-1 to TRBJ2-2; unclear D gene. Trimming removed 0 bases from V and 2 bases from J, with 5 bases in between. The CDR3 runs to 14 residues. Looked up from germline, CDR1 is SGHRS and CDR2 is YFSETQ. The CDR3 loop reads CASSLGHNTGELFF. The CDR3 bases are TGCGCCAGCAGCTTGGGACACAACACCGGGGAGCTGTTTTTT.

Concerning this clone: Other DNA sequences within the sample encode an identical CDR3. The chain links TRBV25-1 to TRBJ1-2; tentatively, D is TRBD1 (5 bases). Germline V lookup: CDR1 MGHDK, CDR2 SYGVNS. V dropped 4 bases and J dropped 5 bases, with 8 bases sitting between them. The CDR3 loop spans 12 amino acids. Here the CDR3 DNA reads TGTGCCAGCAGTGGGGACGGGTATGGCTACACCTTC. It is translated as CASSGDGYGYTF.

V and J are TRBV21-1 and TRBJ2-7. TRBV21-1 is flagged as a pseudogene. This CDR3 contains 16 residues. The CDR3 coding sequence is TGTGCCAGCACCTCCAAATCCCGAACAAGGGGGGACGAGCAGTACTTC. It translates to CASTSKSRTRGDEQYF.

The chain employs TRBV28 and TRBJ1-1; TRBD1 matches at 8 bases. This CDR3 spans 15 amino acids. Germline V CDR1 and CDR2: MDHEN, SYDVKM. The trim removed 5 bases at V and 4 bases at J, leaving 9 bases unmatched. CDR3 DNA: TGTGCCAGCAGTACGCCGACAGGGGATTTCACTGAAGCTTTCTTT. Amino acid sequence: CASSTPTGDFTEAFF.

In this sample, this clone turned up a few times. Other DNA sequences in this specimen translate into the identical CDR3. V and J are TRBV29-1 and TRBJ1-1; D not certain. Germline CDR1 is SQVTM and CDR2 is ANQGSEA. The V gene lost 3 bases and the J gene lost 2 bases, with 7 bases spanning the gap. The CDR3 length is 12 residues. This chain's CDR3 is CSVDRSNTEAFF. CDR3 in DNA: TGCAGCGTTGACAGGTCAAACACTGAAGCTTTCTTT.

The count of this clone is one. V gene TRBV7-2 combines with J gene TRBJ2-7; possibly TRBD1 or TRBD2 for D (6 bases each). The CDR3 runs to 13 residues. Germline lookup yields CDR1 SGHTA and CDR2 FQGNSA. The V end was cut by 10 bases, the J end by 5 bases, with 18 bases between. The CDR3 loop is CATGAGFDNEQYF. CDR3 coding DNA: TGTGCCACGGGGGCAGGGTTTGACAACGAGCAGTACTTC.

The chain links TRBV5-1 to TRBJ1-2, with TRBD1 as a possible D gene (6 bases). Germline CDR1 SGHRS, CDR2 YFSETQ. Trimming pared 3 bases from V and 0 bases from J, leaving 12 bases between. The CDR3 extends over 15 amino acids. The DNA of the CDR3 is TGCGCCAGCAGCTGGCTACAGGGAGCTAACTATGGCTACACCTTC. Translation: CASSWLQGANYGYTF.

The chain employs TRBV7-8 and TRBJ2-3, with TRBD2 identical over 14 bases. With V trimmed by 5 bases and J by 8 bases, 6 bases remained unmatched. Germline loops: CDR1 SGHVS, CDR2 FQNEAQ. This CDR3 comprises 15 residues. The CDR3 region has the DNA TGTGCCAGCAGCCAGACTAGCGGGAGGGCCGGTACGCAGTATTTT. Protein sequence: CASSQTSGRAGTQYF.

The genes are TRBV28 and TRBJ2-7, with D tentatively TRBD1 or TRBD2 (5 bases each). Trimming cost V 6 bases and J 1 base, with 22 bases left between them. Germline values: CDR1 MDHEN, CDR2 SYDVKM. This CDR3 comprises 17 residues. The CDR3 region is CASSPGFFGTTSYEQYF. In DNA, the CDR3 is TGTGCCAGCAGCCCGGGCTTTTTCGGGACGACTTCCTACGAGCAGTACTTC.

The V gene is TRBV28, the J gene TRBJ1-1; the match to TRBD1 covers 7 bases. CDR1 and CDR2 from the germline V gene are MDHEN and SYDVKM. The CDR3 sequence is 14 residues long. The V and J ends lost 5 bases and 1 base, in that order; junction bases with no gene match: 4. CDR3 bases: TGTGCCAGCAGTCCCTGGACAGGGAACACTGAAGCTTTCTTT. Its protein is CASSPWTGNTEAFF.

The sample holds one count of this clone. In DNA, the CDR3 is TGTGCCAGCAGCTTCGGGACAGGGTCTAACACTGAAGCTTTCTTT. Translation: CASSFGTGSNTEAFF. V usage is TRBV7-9 and J usage is TRBJ1-1; 9 positions agree with TRBD1. The V gene end was trimmed by 3 bases and the J gene end by 2 bases; junction bases not matched to a gene: 4. This CDR3 contains 15 residues. From germline, CDR1 is SEHNR and CDR2 FQNEAQ (reference sequence).

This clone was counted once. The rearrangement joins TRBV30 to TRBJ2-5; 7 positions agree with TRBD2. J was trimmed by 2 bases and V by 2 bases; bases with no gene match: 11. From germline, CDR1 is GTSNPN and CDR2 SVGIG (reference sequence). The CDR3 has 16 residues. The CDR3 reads CAWSPPLAAEQETQYF. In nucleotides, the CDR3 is TGTGCCTGGAGTCCACCGCTAGCGGCCGAACAAGAGACCCAGTACTTC.

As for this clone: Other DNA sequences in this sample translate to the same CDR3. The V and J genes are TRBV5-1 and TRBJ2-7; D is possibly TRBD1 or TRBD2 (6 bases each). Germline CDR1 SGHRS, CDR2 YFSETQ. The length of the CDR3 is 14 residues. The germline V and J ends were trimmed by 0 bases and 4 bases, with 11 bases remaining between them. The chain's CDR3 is CASSLEGGPYEQYF. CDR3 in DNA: TGCGCCAGCAGCTTGGAAGGGGGGCCTTACGAGCAGTACTTC.

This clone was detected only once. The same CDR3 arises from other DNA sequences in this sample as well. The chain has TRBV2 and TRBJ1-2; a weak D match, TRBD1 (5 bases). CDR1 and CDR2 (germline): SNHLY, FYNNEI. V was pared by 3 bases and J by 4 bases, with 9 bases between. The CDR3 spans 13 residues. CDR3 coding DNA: TGTGCCAGCAGTGACCGGGGCCCCTATGGCTACACCTTC. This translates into CASSDRGPYGYTF.

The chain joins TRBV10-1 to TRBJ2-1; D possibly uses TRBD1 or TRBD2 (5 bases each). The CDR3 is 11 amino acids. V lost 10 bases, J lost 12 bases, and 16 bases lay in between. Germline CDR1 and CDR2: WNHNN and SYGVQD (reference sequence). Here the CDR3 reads CATRRGDWQFF. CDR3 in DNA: TGCGCCACCAGAAGGGGAGATTGGCAGTTCTTC.